This TCR beta chain came from a study of shared clonotypes between healthy human individuals. Profiling relied on immunoSEQ multiplex PCR, and the TCRdb table lists in-frame clones only, not all of them. The sample carries fewer than 650,000 clones, over 60% recorded once. This clone was counted only a few times. Compared with germline, one end of the junction differs, possibly owing to a read error. The donor population consisted of healthy HIV-negative adults with no recent acute infections or vaccinations. Germline V gene lookup returns CDR1 SSHAT and CDR2 FNYEAQ (reference sequence). This CDR3 is built from 15 residues.

The chain links TRBV7-7 to TRBJ2-3, with D hard to call. The sequencing input was PBMCs. The clonotype comes from a woman in her thirties or forties in good health. Some clones in this sample may be carry-over from other donors' samples. The CDR3, as DNA: TGTGCTAGCAGCTTAGGATTGGCTAGTTCAGATACGCAGTATTTT. This gives the protein CASSLGLASSDTQYF.